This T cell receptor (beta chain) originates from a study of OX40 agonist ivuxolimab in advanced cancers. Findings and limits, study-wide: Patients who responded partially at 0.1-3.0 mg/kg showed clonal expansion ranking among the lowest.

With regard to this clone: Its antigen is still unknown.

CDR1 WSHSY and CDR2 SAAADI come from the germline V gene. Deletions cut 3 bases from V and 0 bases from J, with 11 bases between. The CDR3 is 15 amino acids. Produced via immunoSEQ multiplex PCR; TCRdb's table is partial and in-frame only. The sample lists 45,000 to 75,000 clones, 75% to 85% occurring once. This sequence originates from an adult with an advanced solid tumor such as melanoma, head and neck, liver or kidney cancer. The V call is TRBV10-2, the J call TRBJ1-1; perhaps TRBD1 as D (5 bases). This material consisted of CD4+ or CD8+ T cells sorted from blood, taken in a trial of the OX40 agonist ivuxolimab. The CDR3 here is CASSDSTAMNTEAFF. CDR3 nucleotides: TGCGCCAGCAGTGATTCGACAGCCATGAACACTGAAGCTTTCTTT.